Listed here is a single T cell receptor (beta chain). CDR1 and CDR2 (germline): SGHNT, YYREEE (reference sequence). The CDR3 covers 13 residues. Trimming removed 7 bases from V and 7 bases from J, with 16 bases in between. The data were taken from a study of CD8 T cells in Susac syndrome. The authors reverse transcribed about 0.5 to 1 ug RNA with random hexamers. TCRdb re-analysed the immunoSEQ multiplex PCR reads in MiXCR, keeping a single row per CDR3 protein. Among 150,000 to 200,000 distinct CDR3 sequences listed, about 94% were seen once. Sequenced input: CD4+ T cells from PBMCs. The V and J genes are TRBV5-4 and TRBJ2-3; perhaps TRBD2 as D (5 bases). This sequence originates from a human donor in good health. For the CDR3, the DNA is TGTGCCAGCGCTTCCCGTGGAGGCAATACGCAGTATTTT. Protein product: CASASRGGNTQYF.